This entry lists 24 T cell receptor beta chains sequenced from one sample in a study of cytomegalovirus exposure and HLA in healthy donors. The primer mix had 60 Vbeta and 13 Jbeta primers. Only in-frame clones appear in the TCRdb table, and some are missing; sequencing was by immunoSEQ multiplex PCR. Of more than 150,000 clones detected, approximately 80% appear once; the ten largest clones hold 1.3% to 1.5%. Sequenced sample: PBMCs. These receptors were collected from a girl aged 10-17 years in good health and CMV-seropositive.

The chain joins TRBV30 to TRBJ1-4; TRBD1 might be the D (6 bases). The germline V gene encodes CDR1 GTSNPN and CDR2 SVGIG (reference sequence). The CDR3 runs to 14 residues. Trimming shortened V by 4 bases and J by 12 bases, and 21 bases separated the two germline ends. CDR3 in DNA: TGTGCCTGGAACGGAGTAGGGGGTTTTGCGGAACTGTTTTTT. Its protein product is CAWNGVGGFAELFF.

The J gene is TRBJ2-2, the V gene TRBV4-2; the D is unclear. Looked up from germline, CDR1 is LGHNA and CDR2 is YNFKEQ. The CDR3 runs to 14 residues. V shed 0 bases and J shed 4 bases, with 6 bases lying between them. CDR3 sequence (DNA): TGTGCCAGCAGCCAAGAGCGTGCCACCGGGGAGCTGTTTTTT. This translates into CASSQERATGELFF.

The chain links TRBV7-3 to TRBJ2-2; D gene unclear. Germline assignment: CDR1 SGHTA and CDR2 FQGTGA. Between the trimmed V and J ends, which lost 0 bases and 6 bases, there was a span of 8 bases. CDR3 length: 14 residues. The CDR3 sequence: CASSLTREAGELFF. The DNA for the CDR3 is TGTGCCAGCAGCTTAACGAGAGAGGCCGGGGAGCTGTTTTTT.

The rearrangement joins TRBV7-9 to TRBJ1-4; TRBD1 matches 7 bases. Trimming removed 0 bases from V and 4 bases from J; junction bases left unmatched: 2. The germline V gene has CDR1 SEHNR and CDR2 FQNEAQ (reference sequence). This CDR3 is 15 amino acids long. The CDR3 DNA is TGTGCCAGCAGCTTAGCGACAGGGATTAATGAAAAACTGTTTTTT. Amino acid sequence: CASSLATGINEKLFF.

For the CDR3, the DNA is TGTGCCAGCAGCTCCAGGGTCCAAGAGACCCAGTACTTC. Protein sequence: CASSSRVQETQYF. The genes are TRBV9 and TRBJ2-5; a weak D match, TRBD1 (5 bases). CDR1 and CDR2 (germline): SGDLS, YYNGEE. The CDR3 is 13 residues long. V was trimmed by 4 bases and J by 1 base, leaving 8 bases between them.

This rearrangement joins TRBV5-1 to TRBJ1-1, with TRBD1 as a possible D gene (5 bases). Germline-derived CDR1 and CDR2 are SGHRS and YFSETQ. Deletions cut 4 bases from V and 4 bases from J, with 14 bases between. The CDR3 has 14 residues. This CDR3 reads CASSQSLQGTEAFF. The DNA for the CDR3 is TGCGCCAGCAGCCAAAGTCTTCAGGGCACTGAAGCTTTCTTT.

This chain connects TRBV13 to TRBJ2-5, with 7 bases aligning to TRBD1. Germline CDR1 and CDR2: PRHDT and FYEKMQ (reference sequence). V was clipped by 5 bases and J by 4 bases; unmatched bases: 13. This CDR3 has 16 amino acids. In DNA form, the CDR3 reads TGTGCCAGCAGCACCCCCCAGGGGGAAAGGGGAGAGACCCAGTACTTC. As protein: CASSTPQGERGETQYF. The whole variable domain, remainder taken from reference TRBV13 and TRBJ2-5, is AAGVIQSPRHLIKEKRETATLKCYPIPRHDTVYWYQQGPGQDPQFLISFYEKMQSDKGSIPDRFSAQQFSDYHSELNMSSLELGDSALYFCASSTPQGERGETQYFGPGTRLLVL.

This chain connects TRBV5-1 to TRBJ2-3; 9 bases map to TRBD1. V lost 0 bases and J lost 6; bases outside the gene matches: 8. The CDR3 covers 16 residues. Germline CDR1 is SGHRS and CDR2 is YFSETQ. The CDR3, as DNA: TGCGCCAGCAGCTTGGAGGGGGGACAGGGTACCGATACGCAGTATTTT. Its protein is CASSLEGGQGTDTQYF.

J is TRBJ1-1 and V is TRBV9; D not certain. V lost 3 bases and J 1 base, leaving 10 bases between the germline ends. CDR1 and CDR2 (germline): SGDLS, YYNGEE. The CDR3 extends over 14 amino acids. DNA for the CDR3: TGTGCCAGCAGCGGAGTAGAGCAGAACACTGAAGCTTTCTTT. Residues: CASSGVEQNTEAFF. The whole variable domain, remainder taken from reference TRBV9 and TRBJ1-1, is DSGVTQTPKHLITATGQRVTLRCSPRSGDLSVYWYQQSLDQGLQFLIQYYNGEERAKGNILERFSAQQFPDLHSELNLSSLELGDSALYFCASSGVEQNTEAFFGQGTRLTVV.

CDR3 residues: CASSRVLGTEAFF. The CDR3 bases are TGTGCCAGCAGCCGGGTCCTGGGCACTGAAGCTTTCTTT. The chain combines TRBV5-5 with TRBJ1-1, with D uncertain. In germline, CDR1 is SGHKS, CDR2 YYEKEE (reference sequence). V was trimmed by 4 bases and J by 4 bases, leaving 11 bases between them. The CDR3 is 13 residues long.

The chain has TRBV30 and TRBJ2-1; D ambiguous. V was cut by 7 bases and J by 9 bases, with 13 bases left in between. CDR3 length: 11 residues. CDR1 GTSNPN and CDR2 SVGIG come from the germline V gene (reference sequence). For the CDR3, the DNA is TGTGCCTCAACCACGTCGAGTGAGCAGTTCTTC. This translates into CASTTSSEQFF.

The V and J genes are TRBV6-4 and TRBJ2-1; TRBD1 aligns across 9 bases. This CDR3 has 15 amino acids. After removal of 3 bases from V and 3 bases from J, the junction contained 3 bases not matched to a gene. Germline CDR1 and CDR2: MRHNA and SNTAGT. The CDR3 reads CASSEPGQGYNEQFF. The CDR3 DNA sequence: TGTGCCAGCAGTGAGCCGGGACAGGGCTACAATGAGCAGTTCTTC.

In DNA, the CDR3 is TGTGCCAGCAGCTTAGAGGGAGGGAGGACCGGGGAGCTGTTTTTT. This translates into CASSLEGGRTGELFF. V is TRBV7-2 and J is TRBJ2-2, with 7 nucleotides matching TRBD2. Germline V gene data show CDR1 as SGHTA and CDR2 as FQGNSA. The length of the CDR3 is 15 residues. The V gene end was trimmed by 1 base and the J gene end by 5 bases; junction bases not matched to a gene: 4. Using reference TRBV7-2 and TRBJ2-2 for the parts outside the CDR3, the full variable domain is GAGVSQSPSNKVTEKGKDVELRCDPISGHTALYWYRQSLGQGLEFLIYFQGNSAPDKSGLPSDRFSAERTGGSVSTLTIQRTQQEDSAVYLCASSLEGGRTGELFFGEGSRLTVL.

The DNA for the CDR3 is TGTGCCAGCAGCTTAATGGGACTTTTATACAATGAGCAGTTCTTC. This encodes CASSLMGLLYNEQFF. The chain couples TRBV7-9 to TRBJ2-1, with D perhaps matching TRBD2 (6 bases). Trimming shortened V by 2 bases and J by 4 bases, and 12 bases separated the two germline ends. The germline V gene encodes CDR1 SEHNR and CDR2 FQNEAQ (reference sequence). The CDR3 loop spans 15 amino acids.

The chain has TRBV7-3 and TRBJ2-3, with 9 nucleotides matching TRBD2. The CDR3 extends over 16 amino acids. V shed 4 bases and J 5 bases; nucleotides not matched to a gene: 10. CDR1 and CDR2 (germline): SGHTA, FQGTGA. As DNA, the CDR3 is TGTGCCAGCAGCTCCCCGGAGCTAGCGGGGTTAGATACGCAGTATTTT. Amino acids: CASSSPELAGLDTQYF. Using reference TRBV7-3 and TRBJ2-3 for the parts outside the CDR3, the full variable domain is GAGVSQTPSNKVTEKGKYVELRCDPISGHTALYWYRQSLGQGPEFLIYFQGTGAADDSGLPNDRFFAVRPEGSVSTLKIQRTERGDSAVYLCASSSPELAGLDTQYFGPGTRLTVL.

This clone turned up a few times. The V gene is TRBV7-2, the J gene TRBJ2-7; tentatively, D is TRBD1 (5 bases). Trimming cost V 5 bases and J 1 base, with 12 bases left between them. Looked up from germline, CDR1 is SGHTA and CDR2 is FQGNSA. This CDR3 comprises 14 residues. The CDR3 loop reads CASSKGAVSYEQYF. The CDR3 DNA sequence: TGTGCCAGCAGCAAAGGGGCGGTTTCCTACGAGCAGTACTTC.

V usage is TRBV7-2 and J usage is TRBJ1-2, with 10 bases fitting TRBD1. V gave up 7 bases and J gave up 5 bases; unmatched junction bases: 10. The CDR3 is 15 residues long. CDR1 is SGHTA and CDR2 is FQGNSA in the germline V gene. CDR3 amino acids: CASTPGGQGNYGYTF. The CDR3 DNA reads TGTGCCAGCACCCCAGGGGGACAGGGGAATTATGGCTACACCTTC.

The gene calls are TRBV6-5 and TRBJ2-1; maybe TRBD2 (6 bases). CDR3 length: 15 residues. The V end lost 4 bases, the J end lost 10 bases, and 20 bases lay between the germline ends. Germline lookup yields CDR1 MNHEY and CDR2 SVGAGI. The CDR3 region has the DNA TGTGCCAGCAGTTCCCCGGGACTCCCTCGTGAAGAGCAGTTCTTC. This sequence encodes CASSSPGLPREEQFF.

V is TRBV5-1 and J is TRBJ2-7; D might be TRBD1 (6 bases). CDR1 and CDR2 (germline): SGHRS, YFSETQ. The CDR3 runs to 14 residues. V was trimmed by 2 bases and J by 3 bases, leaving 12 bases between them. CDR3 nucleotides: TGCGCCAGCAGCTTCTCCGGGACACTCTACGAGCAGTACTTC. Encoded protein: CASSFSGTLYEQYF.

This chain connects TRBV5-4 to TRBJ2-1; perhaps TRBD1 as D (6 bases). CDR1 is SGHNT and CDR2 is YYREEE in the germline V gene (reference sequence). This CDR3 spans 15 amino acids. Between the trimmed V and J ends, which lost 4 bases and 3 bases, there was a span of 14 bases. The CDR3 DNA is TGTGCCAGCAGCCCACCTCGGACAGACTACAATGAGCAGTTCTTC. It codes for CASSPPRTDYNEQFF.

Comments on this clone: The limits of the CDR3 on the DNA are not certain, so only TCRdb's listed CDR3 is given. The J gene is TRBJ2-1, the V gene TRBV7-7; TRBD1 reflects the table's D call only, with no check against the DNA. CDR1 and CDR2 (germline): SSHAT, FNYEAQ (reference sequence). The CDR3 totals 15 residues, both ends included. CDR3 residues: CASSLWFGPGNEQFF.

The chain recombines TRBV7-9 with TRBJ1-2; D not certain. This CDR3 contains 14 residues. The V and J ends lost 1 base and 0 bases respectively, with 6 bases between them. CDR1 and CDR2 from the germline V gene are SEHNR and FQNEAQ (reference sequence). CDR3 sequence (DNA): TGTGCCAGCAGCTTAGAACAGACTAACTATGGCTACACCTTC. Translation: CASSLEQTNYGYTF.

The gene calls are TRBV6-1 and TRBJ2-7; 9 nucleotides line up with TRBD1. Losses at the gene ends were 4 bases for V and 3 bases for J; bases not matched to a gene: 4. Per the germline V gene, CDR1 is MNHNS and CDR2 is SASEGT. CDR3 length: 14 amino acids. CDR3 amino acids: CASSAGQGGYEQYF. DNA of the CDR3: TGTGCCAGCAGTGCGGGACAGGGTGGCTACGAGCAGTACTTC.

The chain is built from TRBV5-1 and TRBJ2-7; TRBD2 aligns across 12 bases. The CDR3 consists of 18 residues. J lost 3 bases, V lost 3 bases, and 13 bases had no gene match. Per the germline V gene, CDR1 is SGHRS and CDR2 is YFSETQ. CDR3 DNA sequence: TGCGCCAGCAGCTATAAATCTGACAAACTAGCGGGAGGCTACGAGCAGTACTTC. It codes for CASSYKSDKLAGGYEQYF.